This entry concerns a single TCR beta chain. The antigen remains undetermined. This record comes from a study of T cells in localized non-small cell lung cancer. Regarding the study as a whole: Density of T cells in blood, when higher, went with longer overall survival. Heterogeneity remains possible because sequencing was limited to only one tumor region. Adjacent lung had a median approximately 57 of the 100 largest tumor clones. Uninvolved adjacent lung had higher T cell clonality than tumor and all other tissues.

V gave up 6 bases and J gave up 3 bases, with 11 bases separating them. The CDR3 totals 12 residues. The germline CDR1 and CDR2 sequences are SQVTM and ANQGSEA. Sequencing used immunoSEQ multiplex PCR; TCRdb keeps in-frame clones, though not all of them. The table records over 15,000 clones, 90% to 95% of them present only once. The sequence was collected from a woman aged 35 to 70 with stage I lung adenocarcinoma. The chain couples TRBV29-1 to TRBJ1-1; tentatively, D is TRBD1 (5 bases). The material sequenced was peripheral blood, taken before any cancer treatment. CDR3 bases: TGCAGCGTGGGGACCCTGGACACTGAAGCTTTCTTT. Its protein is CSVGTLDTEAFF. Filled out from reference TRBV29-1 and TRBJ1-1, the complete variable domain reads SAVISQKPSRDICQRGTSLTIQCQVDSQVTMMFWYRQQPGQSLTLIATANQGSEATYESGFVIDKFPISRPNLTFSTLTVSNMSPEDSSIYLCSVGTLDTEAFFGQGTRLTVV.